The 32 T cell receptor beta chains below come from one sample, sequenced in a study of tumor and adjacent non-tumor tissue in lung cancer. A modified ARM-PCR protocol with three rounds of nested PCR amplified TCRbeta. TCRdb independently ran MiXCR on the multiplex PCR reads; one entry per CDR3 protein. The data hold 70,000 to 90,000 distinct CDR3 sequences, with 65% to 90% observed a single time. This sample's RNA came from whole unsorted tissue. Sequenced input: lung tumor tissue. The receptors here all came from a woman in her forties or fifties with non-small cell lung cancer.

As for this clonotype: The CDR3 does not close with the conserved phenylalanine or tryptophan, likely indicating a read error. Written as DNA, the CDR3 is TGTGCCGGCAGCCAAGTTTACGAGAGAGGAGAGACCCAGTACTAC. It is translated as CAGSQVYERGETQYY. J is TRBJ2-5 and V is TRBV4-2; no firm D call. This CDR3 is 15 amino acids long. Germline CDR1 reads LGHNA; CDR2 reads YNFKEQ.

As concerns this clonotype: The junction and the germline gene differ at one end; a read error may be behind it. The gene calls are TRBV20-1 and TRBJ2-1, with 9 bases identical to TRBD2. CDR1 is DFQATT and CDR2 is SNEGSKA in the germline V gene (reference sequence). There are 17 residues in the CDR3. The CDR3, as DNA: TGCAGTGTTAGAGATGGGGGTAGCGGGAGTCTTCCGGCTAAGCAGTTCTTC. It yields the protein CSVRDGGSGSLPAKQFF.

Comment on this clonotype: Germline and junction disagree at one end, which may indicate a read error. The rearrangement uses TRBV6-1 and TRBJ2-7, with D possibly matching TRBD2 (5 bases). The length of the CDR3 is 15 residues. Germline values: CDR1 MNHNS, CDR2 SASEGT. In nucleotides, the CDR3 is TGTGTCAGCAGTGAAAGCATGGGGAATAGCGACGAGCAGTACTTC. It translates to CVSSESMGNSDEQYF.

In its sample, this clonotype is medium-sized. CDR3 bases: TGCAGCGGCTACAGCCTGTCCTACAATGAGCAGTTCTTC. It specifies CSGYSLSYNEQFF. This chain joins TRBV29-1 and TRBJ2-1; D remains unclear. This CDR3 spans 13 amino acids. CDR1 and CDR2 from the germline V gene are SQVTM and ANQGSEA. Trimming left V 7 bases short and J 1 base short, with 11 bases between.

V gene TRBV11-1 combines with J gene TRBJ2-5; D perhaps matches TRBD2 (5 bases). Trimming cost V 8 bases and J 14 bases, with 27 bases left between them. Germline lookup yields CDR1 SGHAT and CDR2 FQDESV (reference sequence). This CDR3 spans 14 amino acids. The CDR3 DNA reads TGTGCCAGCGGCTCCGGACTGTACCAAGAGACTCACTACTTC. Protein product: CASGSGLYQETHYF. Looking up the rest from reference TRBV11-1 and TRBJ2-5 gives the full variable domain: EAEVAQSPRYKITEKSQAVAFWCDPISGHATLYWYRQILGQGPELLVQFQDESVVDDSQLPKDRFSAERLKGVDSTLKIQPAELGDSAMYLCASGSGLYQETHYFGPGTRLLVL.

V gene TRBV15 combines with J gene TRBJ2-7; D is possibly TRBD1 (6 bases). Trimming took off 5 bases at V and 2 bases at J, with 13 bases between the two ends. CDR3 length: 14 amino acids. Germline CDR1 and CDR2: LNHNV and YYDKDF (reference sequence). CDR3 amino acids: CATSVLGDTYEQYF. The CDR3 DNA sequence: TGTGCCACCAGCGTTTTAGGGGACACCTACGAGCAGTACTTC.

Notes on this clonotype: At one end the junction does not follow the germline gene, possibly because of a read error. V and J are TRBV11-2 and TRBJ2-2; 7 bases match TRBD2. This CDR3 has 14 residues. Germline CDR1 reads SGHAT; CDR2 reads FQNNGV. Here the CDR3 reads CACSLEQLGGGLFF. CDR3 DNA: TGCGCCTGCAGCTTAGAACAATTAGGCGGGGGGCTGTTTTTT.

A note on this clonotype: Since a much larger clone is just one base distant, this may be a read error. The chain is built from TRBV18 and TRBJ2-7, with D perhaps matching TRBD1 (6 bases). Germline lookup yields CDR1 KGHSH and CDR2 LQKENI. This CDR3 is 13 amino acids long. CDR3 bases: TGTGTCAGCTCACGAGGACAGAACTACGAGCAGTACTTC. This codes for CVSSRGQNYEQYF.

Comments on this clonotype: The CDR3 carries no conserved terminal phenylalanine or tryptophan, so it likely arises from a read error. This chain joins TRBV4-3 and TRBJ2-1; the match to TRBD2 covers 9 bases. The CDR3 length is 17 residues. The germline CDR1 and CDR2 sequences are LGHNA and YSLEER. The CDR3 loop is CASSMTSGLAGAHEQFL. The CDR3 DNA reads TGTGCCAGCAGCATGACTTCGGGACTAGCTGGAGCCCATGAGCAGTTCTTG.

Remarks on this clonotype: Germline and junction disagree at one end, which may indicate a read error. The chain joins TRBV4-2 to TRBJ2-2, with D unresolved. The CDR3 consists of 13 residues. CDR1 and CDR2 from the germline V gene are LGHNA and YNFKEQ. The CDR3 loop is CASSQDVTGELFF. The DNA for the CDR3 is TGTGCCAGCAGCCAAGATGTCACCGGTGAGCTGTTTTTT.

The CDR3 bases are TGCAGTGCGGAGTACACGCCCTACAATGAGCAGTTCTTC. Translation: CSAEYTPYNEQFF. This chain joins TRBV29-1 and TRBJ2-1; D is unclear. CDR1 is SQVTM, CDR2 ANQGSEA, per germline. There are 13 residues in the CDR3.

The chain carries TRBV20-1 and TRBJ1-5; tentative D call: TRBD1 (5 bases). V dropped 7 bases and J dropped 3 bases, with 19 bases sitting between them. Germline loops: CDR1 DFQATT, CDR2 SNEGSKA (reference sequence). The CDR3 length is 15 residues. CDR3 protein: CSVSYTGGANQPQHF. CDR3 DNA sequence: TGCAGTGTTTCATATACAGGAGGAGCCAATCAGCCCCAGCATTTT.

The chain links TRBV4-1 to TRBJ1-1, with D unresolved. Germline V CDR1 and CDR2: MGHRA, YSYEKL. V lost 0 bases and J 7 bases, leaving 18 bases between the germline ends. The CDR3 is 16 residues long. CDR3 sequence reads: CASSQDRYRAKIEAFF. CDR3 sequence (DNA): TGCGCCAGCAGCCAAGATCGTTATAGGGCGAAGATTGAAGCTTTCTTT.

The chain has TRBV4-2 and TRBJ2-7, with a possible D match to TRBD1 (6 bases). The CDR3 loop spans 13 amino acids. Per germline, CDR1 LGHNA and CDR2 YNFKEQ. The V end was cut by 8 bases, the J end by 3 bases, with 14 bases between. CDR3 amino acids: CASASQQGYEQYF. CDR3 DNA: TGTGCCAGCGCATCTCAACAGGGCTACGAGCAGTACTTC.

Points on this clonotype: The final CDR3 position lacks the conserved phenylalanine or tryptophan, pointing to a likely read error. The V and J genes are TRBV11-2 and TRBJ2-1, with a tentative D call TRBD2 (5 bases). The V and J ends lost 1 base and 3 bases respectively, with 10 bases between them. This CDR3 has 15 residues. Germline loops: CDR1 SGHAT, CDR2 FQNNGV. CDR3 DNA sequence: TGTGCCAGCAGCTTAGCGGGAAACCTCTACAATGAGCAGTTCTTA. This sequence encodes CASSLAGNLYNEQFL.

This CDR3 is CAISDILAGSYIGQFF. CDR3 sequence (DNA): TGTGCCATCAGTGATATACTAGCGGGCTCCTACATTGGGCAGTTCTTC. The gene calls are TRBV10-3 and TRBJ2-1; 9 positions agree with TRBD2. This CDR3 region has 16 residues. Germline CDR1 and CDR2: ENHRY and SYGVKD. V lost 3 bases, J lost 12 bases, and 15 bases stayed unmatched.

Concerning this clonotype: Germline is not matched at one junction end, which may reflect a read error. The rearrangement links TRBV10-2 to TRBJ2-1; TRBD2 matches 8 bases. This CDR3 is 13 amino acids long. CDR1 WSHSY and CDR2 SAAADI come from the germline V gene. CDR3 sequence: CASSKAGEGEQFF. The DNA of the CDR3 is TGTGCCAGCAGCAAAGCGGGAGAGGGGGAGCAGTTCTTC.

About this clonotype itself: One end of the junction does not line up with germline, which may come from a read error. The chain recombines TRBV6-5 with TRBJ2-6, with D unclear. CDR3 length: 13 residues. Germline V gives CDR1 MNHEY, CDR2 SVGAGI. The CDR3 loop is CASSCSGPNVLTF. CDR3 sequence (DNA): TGTGCCAGCAGTTGCTCTGGGCCCAACGTCCTGACTTTC.

This clonotype was recorded once. The J gene is TRBJ2-5, the V gene TRBV28, with 9 bases lining up with TRBD1. Germline loops: CDR1 MDHEN, CDR2 SYDVKM. Unmatched junction bases numbered 11, after V lost 6 bases and J lost 6 bases. The CDR3 loop spans 15 amino acids. The CDR3 sequence: CASRHTGGAEKTQYF. The CDR3 nucleotides read TGTGCCAGCAGGCATACAGGGGGCGCAGAGAAGACCCAGTACTTC.

As to this clonotype: An end of the junction does not agree with germline; a read error may underlie this. The gene calls are TRBV4-2 and TRBJ1-1; 9 nucleotides align to TRBD1. The CDR3 has 17 residues. CDR1 is LGHNA, CDR2 YNFKEQ, per germline. The CDR3 DNA is TGTGCCAGCAGCCGGGTCACAGGGGGCCGGGGTATCACTGAAGTTTTCTTT. It translates to CASSRVTGGRGITEVFF.

This clonotype is a singleton in its sample. This rearrangement joins TRBV20-1 to TRBJ2-3; D is possibly TRBD2 (6 bases). Trimming shortened V by 8 bases and J by 5 bases, and 17 bases separated the two germline ends. CDR3 length equals 13 residues. Per the germline V gene, CDR1 is DFQATT and CDR2 is SNEGSKA (reference sequence). CDR3 residues: CSRVRGTLDTQYF. The DNA of the CDR3 is TGCAGTCGGGTCCGGGGGACCTTAGATACGCAGTATTTT.

A note on this clonotype: Compared with germline, one end of the junction differs, possibly owing to a read error. The rearrangement joins TRBV11-2 to TRBJ2-7; tentative D call: TRBD1 (5 bases). Germline V gene lookup returns CDR1 SGHAT and CDR2 FQNNGV. This CDR3 spans 15 amino acids. The CDR3 loop reads CAGRMKTGSSYEKYF. CDR3 bases: TGTGCCGGCAGGATGAAAACAGGAAGCTCCTACGAGAAATACTTC.

As regards this clonotype: This likely comes from a read error, as the CDR3 has no conserved phenylalanine or tryptophan at its end. The chain combines TRBV29-1 with TRBJ2-5, with TRBD1 identical over 7 bases. Looked up from germline, CDR1 is SQVTM and CDR2 is ANQGSEA. The CDR3 extends over 14 amino acids. The CDR3 region is CSVNRGHGEDTQYP. The DNA of the CDR3 is TGCAGCGTGAACAGGGGCCACGGGGAAGATACCCAGTACCCC.

The chain employs TRBV30 and TRBJ2-1; the match to TRBD2 covers 9 bases. J was trimmed by 7 bases and V by 7 bases; bases with no gene match: 17. CDR1 and CDR2 (germline): GTSNPN, SVGIG (reference sequence). The CDR3 is 16 residues long. The CDR3 region has the DNA TGTGCCTTGACTCCGCTAGGGCGGGAGGGCCTTAATGAGCAGTTCTTC. The encoded protein is CALTPLGREGLNEQFF.

Points on this clonotype: It may be a read error: a sequence one base away is much more abundant. V usage is TRBV28 and J usage is TRBJ2-1, with D maybe TRBD2 (6 bases). In germline, CDR1 is MDHEN, CDR2 SYDVKM. The CDR3 consists of 12 residues. The CDR3 DNA sequence: TGTGCCAGCAGTACGCGGGGTTATGAGCTGTTCTTC. It specifies CASSTRGYELFF.

About this clonotype itself: A read error may produce the germline difference seen at one junction end. The chain has TRBV6-2 or TRBV6-3 and TRBJ2-7; 8 nucleotides line up with TRBD1. The CDR3 contains 15 residues. Germline V CDR1 and CDR2: MNHEY, SVGEGT. CDR3 sequence (DNA): TGTTCCAGCAGTACCCCAGGACAGGGTTCCTACGAGAAGTACTTC. It is translated as CSSSTPGQGSYEKYF.

This clonotype was observed a single time. The gene calls are TRBV11-2 and TRBJ2-2; D is unresolved. The CDR3 extends over 15 amino acids. Germline CDR1 SGHAT, CDR2 FQNNGV. CDR3 sequence: CIRSPGRRNTGELFF. Written as DNA, the CDR3 is TGTATCAGGAGCCCCGGCAGGCGGAACACCGGGGAGCTGTTTTTT.

A remark on this clonotype: Given the absence of the conserved phenylalanine or tryptophan at the CDR3 end, a read error is likely. V gene TRBV29-1 combines with J gene TRBJ1-1; D remains ambiguous. Trimming took off 6 bases at V and 3 bases at J, with 14 bases between the two ends. The CDR3 is 13 amino acids. Germline assignment: CDR1 SQVTM and CDR2 ANQGSEA. The CDR3 DNA follows: TGCAGCGTCTCCAAGCGGTGGGACACTGAAGCTTTCTAT. Protein: CSVSKRWDTEAFY.

A note on this clonotype: One end of the junction fails to match germline, which may point to a read error. V and J are TRBV12-3 or TRBV12-4 and TRBJ1-2; D unresolved. The length of the CDR3 is 13 residues. The CDR3 DNA reads as TGTGCCAGCAGTATTAGGACTAACTATGACTACACCTTC. Its translation: CASSIRTNYDYTF.

A note on this clonotype: A read error may account for a junction end that differs from germline. The CDR3 protein is CTSSSPRGVNNKLFF. CDR3 coding DNA: TGTACCAGCAGTTCCCCCCGAGGGGTTAATAATAAACTGTTTTTT. J is TRBJ1-4 and V is TRBV6-6; a possible D gene is TRBD1 (5 bases). The CDR3 contains 15 residues. Germline-derived CDR1 and CDR2 are MNHNY and SVGAGI (reference sequence).

The chain combines TRBV7-9 with TRBJ1-5; a possible D gene is TRBD1 (5 bases). The CDR3 is 17 amino acids. Germline CDR1 and CDR2: SEHNR and FQNEAQ (reference sequence). V was cut by 5 bases and J by 9 bases, with 26 bases left in between. The CDR3 loop is CASSAHTSGTLFGPQHF. The DNA for the CDR3 is TGTGCCAGCAGCGCACATACTTCCGGGACCCTCTTTGGGCCCCAGCATTTT.

Comments on this clonotype: Relative to the germline gene, one junction end is altered; a read error may explain this. V gene TRBV20-1 combines with J gene TRBJ1-2, with 7 bases aligning to TRBD1. The germline V gene encodes CDR1 DFQATT and CDR2 SNEGSKA (reference sequence). The CDR3 runs 12 residues. The CDR3 here is CNAKNRDRVYTF. The CDR3 nucleotides read TGTAATGCTAAGAACCGGGACAGAGTGTACACCTTC.